This T cell receptor (beta chain) was obtained from a study of shared clonotypes between healthy human individuals. The V and J ends lost 6 bases and 3 bases respectively, with 9 bases between them. This CDR3 is built from 13 residues. CDR1 and CDR2 (germline): MDHEN, SYDVKM. Regarding the study as a whole: Sequencing depth was expected to influence donor clonotype sharing. Having only a few donors restricted how much genetic and exposure-history diversity was captured.

On ten immunoSEQ deep assay plates, unsorted PBMC DNA was sequenced. Data came from immunoSEQ multiplex PCR; TCRdb stores just in-frame clones and leaves some out. The sample yields roughly 450,000 clones, less than 85% seen once. The unsorted samples had tens of millions of PBMCs used for genomic DNA. About this clone: What it binds is not known.

The source is a woman in her thirties or forties in good health. Some clones in this sample may be carry-over from other donors' samples. Specimen: PBMCs. J is TRBJ1-5 and V is TRBV28; D is ambiguous. Written as DNA, the CDR3 is TGTGCCAGCAGACAGAGGACCAATCAGCCCCAGCATTTT. Translating it yields CASRQRTNQPQHF. Using reference TRBV28 and TRBJ1-5 for the parts outside the CDR3, the full variable domain is DVKVTQSSRYLVKRTGEKVFLECVQDMDHENMFWYRQDPGLGLRLIYFSYDVKMKEKGDIPEGYSVSREKKERFSLILESASTNQTSMYLCASRQRTNQPQHFGDGTRLSIL.